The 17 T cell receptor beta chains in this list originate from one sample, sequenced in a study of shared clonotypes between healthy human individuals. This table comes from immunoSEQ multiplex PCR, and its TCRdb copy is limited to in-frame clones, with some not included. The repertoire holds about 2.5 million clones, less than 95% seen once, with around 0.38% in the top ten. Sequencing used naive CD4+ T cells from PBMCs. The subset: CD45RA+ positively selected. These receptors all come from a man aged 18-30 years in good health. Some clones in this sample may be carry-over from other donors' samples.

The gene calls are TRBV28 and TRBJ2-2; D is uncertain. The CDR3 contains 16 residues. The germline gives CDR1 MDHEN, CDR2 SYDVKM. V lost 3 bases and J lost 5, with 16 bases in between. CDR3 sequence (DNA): TGTGCCAGCAGTTTCTTGTCAAAAGCTTCTACCGGGGAGCTGTTTTTT. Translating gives CASSFLSKASTGELFF.

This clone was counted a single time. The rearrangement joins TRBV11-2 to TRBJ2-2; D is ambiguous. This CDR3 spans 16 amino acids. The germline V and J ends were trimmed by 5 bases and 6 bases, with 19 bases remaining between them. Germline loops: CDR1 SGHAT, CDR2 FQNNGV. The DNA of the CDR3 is TGTGCCAGCAGCAACAGACGATCCCTGTCTGCCGGGGAGCTGTTTTTT. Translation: CASSNRRSLSAGELFF.

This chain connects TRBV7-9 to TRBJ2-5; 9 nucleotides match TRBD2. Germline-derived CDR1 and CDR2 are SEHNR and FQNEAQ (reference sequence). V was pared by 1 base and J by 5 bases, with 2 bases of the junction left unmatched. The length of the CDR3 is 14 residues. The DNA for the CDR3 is TGTGCCAGCAGCTTAGTAGCGGGAGTGGAGACCCAGTACTTC. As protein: CASSLVAGVETQYF.

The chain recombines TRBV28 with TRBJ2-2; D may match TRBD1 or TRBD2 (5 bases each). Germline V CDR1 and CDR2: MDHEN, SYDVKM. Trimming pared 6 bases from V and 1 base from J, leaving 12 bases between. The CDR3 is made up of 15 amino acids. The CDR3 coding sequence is TGTGCCAGCAGCACACCGGGACGGAACACCGGGGAGCTGTTTTTT. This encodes CASSTPGRNTGELFF.

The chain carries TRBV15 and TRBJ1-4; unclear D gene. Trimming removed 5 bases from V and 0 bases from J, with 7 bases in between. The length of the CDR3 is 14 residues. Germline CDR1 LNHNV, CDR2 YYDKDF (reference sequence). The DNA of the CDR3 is TGTGCCACCAGCGGCAGAGCAACTAATGAAAAACTGTTTTTT. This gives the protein CATSGRATNEKLFF.

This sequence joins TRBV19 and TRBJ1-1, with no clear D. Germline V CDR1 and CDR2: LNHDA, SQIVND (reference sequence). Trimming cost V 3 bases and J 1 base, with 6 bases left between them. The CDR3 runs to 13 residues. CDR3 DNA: TGTGCCAGTAGTATTCAACCGAACACTGAAGCTTTCTTT. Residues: CASSIQPNTEAFF.

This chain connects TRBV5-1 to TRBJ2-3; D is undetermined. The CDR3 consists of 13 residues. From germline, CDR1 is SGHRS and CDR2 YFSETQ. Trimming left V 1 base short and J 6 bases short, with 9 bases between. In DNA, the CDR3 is TGCGCCAGCAGCTTGTCATTCCCCGATACGCAGTATTTT. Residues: CASSLSFPDTQYF.

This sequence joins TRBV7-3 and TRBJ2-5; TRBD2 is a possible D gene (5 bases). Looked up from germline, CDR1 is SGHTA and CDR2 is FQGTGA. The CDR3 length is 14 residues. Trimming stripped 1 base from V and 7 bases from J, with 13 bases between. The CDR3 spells CASSLIPSSPTQYF. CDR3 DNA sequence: TGTGCCAGCAGCTTAATCCCTAGCTCACCGACCCAGTACTTC.

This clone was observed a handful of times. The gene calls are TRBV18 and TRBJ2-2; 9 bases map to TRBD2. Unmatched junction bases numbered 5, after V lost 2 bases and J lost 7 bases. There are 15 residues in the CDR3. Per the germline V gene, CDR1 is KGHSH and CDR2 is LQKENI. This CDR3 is CASSPAGGPVGELFF. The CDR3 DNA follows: TGTGCCAGCTCACCAGCGGGAGGGCCGGTCGGGGAGCTGTTTTTT.

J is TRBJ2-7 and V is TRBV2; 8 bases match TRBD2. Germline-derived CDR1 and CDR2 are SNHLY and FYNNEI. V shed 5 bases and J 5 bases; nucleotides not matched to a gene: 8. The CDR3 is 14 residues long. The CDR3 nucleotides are TGTGCCAGCAGTCCTCTGACTAGCGAGGACGAGCAGTACTTC. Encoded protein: CASSPLTSEDEQYF.

The CDR3 sequence is CASSGSRVVDTQYF. For the CDR3, the DNA is TGTGCCAGCAGCGGGAGCAGGGTGGTAGATACGCAGTATTTT. The chain combines TRBV2 with TRBJ2-3, with D tentatively TRBD2 (6 bases). CDR1 and CDR2 (germline): SNHLY, FYNNEI. The CDR3 runs to 14 residues. Between the trimmed V and J ends, which lost 6 bases and 5 bases, there was a span of 15 bases.

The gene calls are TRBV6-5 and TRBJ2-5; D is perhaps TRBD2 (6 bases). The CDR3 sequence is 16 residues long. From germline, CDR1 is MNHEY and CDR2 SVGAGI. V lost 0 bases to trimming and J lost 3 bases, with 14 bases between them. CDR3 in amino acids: CASSYSSMAGKETQYF. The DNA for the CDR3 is TGTGCCAGCAGTTACTCAAGTATGGCGGGAAAAGAGACCCAGTACTTC.

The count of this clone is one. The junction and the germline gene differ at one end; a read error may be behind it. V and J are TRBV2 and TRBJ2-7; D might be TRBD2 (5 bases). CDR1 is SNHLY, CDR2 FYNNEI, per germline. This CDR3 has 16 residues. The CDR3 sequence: CASREGHGKGSYEQYF. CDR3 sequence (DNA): TGTGCCAGCAGGGAAGGGCACGGGAAAGGATCCTACGAGCAGTACTTC.

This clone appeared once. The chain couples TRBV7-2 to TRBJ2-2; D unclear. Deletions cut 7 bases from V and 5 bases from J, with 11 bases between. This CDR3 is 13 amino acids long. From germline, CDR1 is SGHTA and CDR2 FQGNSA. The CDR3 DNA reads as TGTGCCAGCAACGCTGCCGGGACCGGGGAGCTGTTTTTT. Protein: CASNAAGTGELFF.

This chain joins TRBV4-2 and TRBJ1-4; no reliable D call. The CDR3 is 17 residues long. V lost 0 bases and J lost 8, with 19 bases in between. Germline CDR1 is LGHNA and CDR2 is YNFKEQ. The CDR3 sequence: CASSQEYEGSMGEKLFF. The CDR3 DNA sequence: TGTGCCAGCAGCCAAGAGTACGAGGGTTCGATGGGCGAAAAACTGTTTTTT.

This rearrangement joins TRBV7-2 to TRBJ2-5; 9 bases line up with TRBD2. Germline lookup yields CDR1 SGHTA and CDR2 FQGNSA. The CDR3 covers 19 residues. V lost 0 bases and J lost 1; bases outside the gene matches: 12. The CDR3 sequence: CASSLAGAGGVRIQETQYF. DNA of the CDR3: TGTGCCAGCAGCTTAGCGGGGGCGGGAGGGGTAAGGATCCAAGAGACCCAGTACTTC.

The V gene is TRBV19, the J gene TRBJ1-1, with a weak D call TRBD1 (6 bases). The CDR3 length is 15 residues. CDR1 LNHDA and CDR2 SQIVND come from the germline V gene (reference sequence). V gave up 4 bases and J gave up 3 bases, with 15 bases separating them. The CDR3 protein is CASSTGARSHTEAFF. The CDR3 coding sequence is TGTGCCAGTAGTACAGGGGCACGGTCACACACTGAAGCTTTCTTT.